This T cell receptor (beta chain) was profiled in a study of cytotoxic CD8 clonotypes in ibrutinib-treated CLL. Study in general: Results showed approximately 25 partial and 2 complete responses; following median about 62 months, approximately 15 remained remitted, about 12 advanced. Whole-study findings and limits: A difference in sampling times existed between sustained-remission and progressing patients. Public clonotypes were uncommon and contracted or stayed stable on treatment.

Turning to this clone: Its antigen remains unidentified.

The table came from immunoSEQ multiplex PCR; TCRdb's copy has only in-frame clones and leaves some out. The sample has under 150,000 clones; 75% to 95% are singletons. The J segment lost 6 bases and the V segment lost 7 bases, leaving 6 bases of the junction unmatched. This CDR3 spans 15 amino acids. The V gene's germline CDR1 is SNHLY and CDR2 FYNNEI. This chain links TRBV2 with TRBJ2-1, with 13 bases identical to TRBD2. The TCR originated in a human donor with chronic lymphocytic leukemia. The starting material was PBMCs, obtained after 12 months of ibrutinib treatment. The CDR3 sequence is CASNLLAGGGNEQFF. The CDR3 DNA reads TGTGCCAGCAACCTACTAGCGGGAGGGGGCAATGAGCAGTTCTTC.